A single sample is the source of the 30 T cell receptor beta chains below, sequenced in a study of neurological immune-mediated disorders. TCRdb re-analysed the 5' RACE reads in MiXCR, keeping a single row per CDR3 protein. The data hold approximately 100,000 distinct CDR3 sequences, with roughly 10% observed a single time. Specified time point: longitudinal time-point 3. Sequencing input: PBMCs. The receptors were gathered from a female donor with HTLV-1-associated myelopathy (HAM/TSP).

This clonotype turned up a few times. The chain has TRBV7-2 and TRBJ2-3; 10 bases fit TRBD1. Germline assignment: CDR1 SGHTA and CDR2 FQGNSA. V lost 1 base, J lost 3 bases, and 4 bases stayed unmatched. The CDR3 covers 16 residues. Written as DNA, the CDR3 is TGTGCCAGCAGCTTAGTAGGGACAGGGGTAACAGATACGCAGTATTTT. This sequence encodes CASSLVGTGVTDTQYF.

This clonotype was observed many times. The chain is built from TRBV2 and TRBJ1-1; D gene ambiguous. The V gene lost 8 bases and the J gene lost 1 base, with 14 bases spanning the gap. Germline lookup yields CDR1 SNHLY and CDR2 FYNNEI. The CDR3 loop spans 14 amino acids. The CDR3 sequence: CASGPLPRNTEAFF. CDR3 sequence (DNA): TGTGCCAGCGGCCCTTTACCTAGGAACACTGAAGCTTTCTTT.

This clonotype was counted many times. The chain is built from TRBV29-1 and TRBJ1-1; D is undetermined. Germline CDR1 and CDR2: SQVTM and ANQGSEA. V gave up 3 bases and J gave up 1 base, with 6 bases separating them. This CDR3 contains 12 residues. The CDR3 protein is CSVDGPNTEAFF. For the CDR3, the DNA is TGCAGCGTTGACGGGCCGAACACTGAAGCTTTCTTT.

Details on this clonotype: A much larger clone sits a single nucleotide away, making a read error possible. V is TRBV28 and J is TRBJ2-2; 7 bases agree with TRBD2. The CDR3 covers 13 residues. Germline-derived CDR1 and CDR2 are MDHEN and SYDVKM. CDR3 in amino acids: CASRGTTAGEPFF. In DNA form, the CDR3 reads TGTGCCAGCAGAGGGACTACCGCCGGGGAGCCGTTTTTT.

This clonotype was counted many times. This sequence joins TRBV29-1 and TRBJ2-2; 10 bases are a match to TRBD2. J lost 7 bases, V lost 4 bases, and 9 bases had no gene match. CDR3 length: 15 residues. Looked up from germline, CDR1 is SQVTM and CDR2 is ANQGSEA. CDR3: CSVGFSSGGVGELFF. As DNA, the CDR3 is TGCAGCGTTGGCTTCTCTAGCGGGGGAGTCGGGGAGCTGTTTTTT.

This clonotype was seen ten or more times. The V gene is TRBV12-3 or TRBV12-4, the J gene TRBJ2-2; TRBD2 matches 9 bases. The CDR3 runs 17 residues. V shed 6 bases and J 7 bases; nucleotides not matched to a gene: 15. The CDR3 protein is CASRPHGGLAFGGELFF. The CDR3 DNA follows: TGTGCCAGCAGGCCCCATGGGGGACTAGCATTCGGCGGGGAGCTGTTTTTT.

The V gene is TRBV13, the J gene TRBJ2-1; possible D gene TRBD2, 6 bases. The CDR3 is 16 residues long. V lost 0 bases and J 5 bases, leaving 14 bases between the germline ends. Germline CDR1 reads PRHDT; CDR2 reads FYEKMQ (reference sequence). Here the CDR3 reads CASSLGLGGAHNEQFF. CDR3 DNA: TGTGCCAGCAGCTTAGGCCTGGGGGGTGCCCACAATGAGCAGTTCTTC.

There are many counts of this clonotype. This chain connects TRBV29-1 to TRBJ2-7; 7 bases align to TRBD1. V shed 3 bases and J 2 bases; nucleotides not matched to a gene: 13. Germline V lookup: CDR1 SQVTM, CDR2 ANQGSEA. The CDR3 is 16 amino acids. CDR3: CSVEGVETGSPYEQYF. DNA of the CDR3: TGCAGCGTTGAGGGGGTCGAGACAGGGTCCCCCTACGAGCAGTACTTC.

The rearrangement uses TRBV20-1 and TRBJ1-1; D is ambiguous. The germline CDR1 and CDR2 sequences are DFQATT and SNEGSKA (reference sequence). Trimming stripped 5 bases from V and 1 base from J, with 11 bases between. This CDR3 region has 13 residues. The CDR3 loop is CSAGNSQNTEAFF. For the CDR3, the DNA is TGCAGTGCTGGAAACTCACAGAACACTGAAGCTTTCTTT.

This clonotype was observed many times. The CDR3: CSVEVGTGGGEQYF. CDR3 DNA sequence: TGCAGCGTTGAAGTGGGGACAGGGGGCGGCGAGCAGTACTTC. The V and J genes are TRBV29-1 and TRBJ2-7; 12 bases align to TRBD1. The CDR3 runs 14 residues. The V gene end was trimmed by 1 base and the J gene end by 6 bases; junction bases not matched to a gene: 4. Germline CDR1 reads SQVTM; CDR2 reads ANQGSEA.

The V call is TRBV12-5, the J call TRBJ1-1; no firm D call. The CDR3 sequence is 10 residues long. The V gene's germline CDR1 is LGHNT and CDR2 FRNRAP. Trimming took 6 bases from V and 11 from J, leaving 10 bases between them. CDR3 protein: CASGAKAAFF. CDR3 nucleotides: TGTGCTAGTGGCGCAAAGGCGGCTTTCTTT.

A note on this clonotype: This may stem from a read error, because a much larger clone lies one nucleotide away. The chain uses TRBV5-1 and TRBJ2-2, with 8 bases fitting TRBD1. Germline V gene data show CDR1 as SGHRS and CDR2 as YFSETQ. The length of the CDR3 is 17 residues. CDR3 DNA sequence: TGCGCCAGCAGCTTGGCCTTGGACAGGGTCCGGGCCGGGGAGCTGTCTTTT. It specifies CASSLALDRVRAGELSF.

This clonotype was counted between two and nine times. The chain couples TRBV7-9 to TRBJ2-1; weak D call: TRBD1 (5 bases). From germline, CDR1 is SEHNR and CDR2 FQNEAQ (reference sequence). The CDR3 consists of 16 residues. The V end was cut by 5 bases, the J end by 6 bases, with 20 bases between. Here the CDR3 DNA reads TGTGCCAGCAGCACACGGACGGCAGGGTACCTCAATGAGCAGTTCTTC. Translated, it gives CASSTRTAGYLNEQFF.

Remarks on this clonotype: Just one base apart from a much larger clone, this may be a read error. CDR3 DNA sequence: TGCAGTGCTAACAATCACCTAGCGGGGGGGCACAACAATGAGCAGTTCTTC. Translating gives CSANNHLAGGHNNEQFF. The chain combines TRBV20-1 with TRBJ2-1; TRBD2 agrees at 12 bases. The V gene's germline CDR1 is DFQATT and CDR2 SNEGSKA (reference sequence). CDR3 length: 17 residues. Trimming at V came to 4 bases and at J to 5 bases, leaving 12 bases not matched to a gene.

This clonotype has at least ten counts. This chain connects TRBV20-1 to TRBJ2-3, with 12 bases fitting TRBD2. The germline V gene encodes CDR1 DFQATT and CDR2 SNEGSKA (reference sequence). With 0 bases clipped from V and 0 bases from J, the junction kept 10 bases outside the gene matches. CDR3 length: 19 amino acids. CDR3 nucleotides: TGCAGTGCTAGAGATCAAGGACTAGCGGGGTTTACTAGCACAGATACGCAGTATTTT. Translation: CSARDQGLAGFTSTDTQYF.

This clonotype was recorded many times. The chain links TRBV5-1 to TRBJ1-4, with TRBD1 matching over 8 bases. This CDR3 spans 15 amino acids. V shed 3 bases, J shed 7 bases, and the junction held 8 bases outside the gene matches. From germline, CDR1 is SGHRS and CDR2 YFSETQ. The CDR3 protein is CASSSGQVVGEKLFF. As DNA, the CDR3 is TGCGCCAGCAGCTCGGGACAGGTCGTTGGTGAAAAACTGTTTTTT. Combining the CDR3 with reference TRBV5-1 and TRBJ1-4 gives the whole variable domain KAGVTQTPRYLIKTRGQQVTLSCSPISGHRSVSWYQQTPGQGLQFLFEYFSETQRNKGNFPGRFSGRQFSNSRSEMNVSTLELGDSALYLCASSSGQVVGEKLFFGSGTQLSVL.

This clonotype was seen many times. The chain carries TRBV6-6 and TRBJ1-1; 8 nucleotides match TRBD1. This CDR3 is built from 14 residues. The junction had 5 bases not matched to a gene; V was cut back by 6 bases and J by 2 bases. Germline V gene lookup returns CDR1 MNHNY and CDR2 SVGAGI (reference sequence). CDR3 sequence: CASRLQGGNTEAFF. In DNA, the CDR3 is TGTGCCAGCAGATTACAGGGGGGTAACACTGAAGCTTTCTTT.

This clonotype came up many times. The gene calls are TRBV12-3 or TRBV12-4 and TRBJ2-2; D call uncertain. Trimming pared 6 bases from V and 0 bases from J, leaving 11 bases between. This CDR3 contains 15 residues. CDR3 amino acids: CASRSWNANTGELFF. The CDR3, as DNA: TGTGCCAGCAGAAGTTGGAATGCGAACACCGGGGAGCTGTTTTTT.

The chain's CDR3 is CASSLRGRTAMPEAFF. DNA for the CDR3: TGTGCCAGCAGTCTACGGGGCCGAACTGCGATGCCTGAAGCTTTCTTT. This sequence joins TRBV12-3 or TRBV12-4 and TRBJ1-1, with a possible D match to TRBD1 (5 bases). V was pared by 5 bases and J by 6 bases, with 22 bases between. The CDR3 spans 16 residues.

Turning to this clonotype: A read error may explain this, as a much larger clone is one base away. J is TRBJ2-3 and V is TRBV4-2; tentative D call: TRBD1 (7 bases). The CDR3 consists of 16 residues. The V gene's germline CDR1 is LGHNA and CDR2 YNFKEQ. The CDR3 nucleotides are TGTGCCAGCATCCAAGTCCAGGGGGGCGACACAGATACGCAGTATTTT. Protein product: CASIQVQGGDTDTQYF.

In this sample, this clonotype turned up many times. The chain is built from TRBV5-1 and TRBJ2-1; D perhaps matches TRBD1 (6 bases). The CDR3 length is 15 residues. V shed 2 bases and J shed 0 bases, with 9 bases lying between them. Germline V CDR1 and CDR2: SGHRS, YFSETQ. In nucleotides, the CDR3 is TGCGCCAGCAGCTTACGGACAGACTCCTACAATGAGCAGTTCTTC. Amino acid sequence: CASSLRTDSYNEQFF.

In its sample, this clonotype was seen many times. The chain has TRBV20-1 and TRBJ2-7, with D possibly matching TRBD2 (5 bases). The germline CDR1 and CDR2 sequences are DFQATT and SNEGSKA (reference sequence). There are 15 residues in the CDR3. V lost 0 bases and J lost 2, with 14 bases in between. This CDR3 reads CSARDMAGATYEQYF. The CDR3 DNA reads TGCAGTGCTAGAGATATGGCGGGTGCTACCTACGAGCAGTACTTC.

This clonotype was counted ten times or more. V usage is TRBV2 and J usage is TRBJ2-1; D may be TRBD1 (6 bases). V lost 1 base, J lost 9 bases, and 10 bases lay in between. The germline V gene has CDR1 SNHLY and CDR2 FYNNEI. This CDR3 comprises 13 residues. The CDR3 region has the DNA TGTGCCAGCAGTGAAGTGGGGGCGGTTGAGCAGTTCTTC. Amino acid sequence: CASSEVGAVEQFF.

This clonotype was detected many times. The chain combines TRBV18 with TRBJ1-1, with TRBD1 as a possible D gene (6 bases). The CDR3 spans 14 residues. In germline, CDR1 is KGHSH, CDR2 LQKENI. V was clipped by 5 bases and J by 4 bases, with 14 bases between them. CDR3 loop: CASSVNREVTEAFF. The CDR3 nucleotides are TGTGCCAGCTCAGTGAACAGGGAAGTCACTGAAGCTTTCTTT.

This clonotype was recorded at least ten times. The rearrangement joins TRBV29-1 to TRBJ1-5; 7 nucleotides align to TRBD1. Germline CDR1 reads SQVTM; CDR2 reads ANQGSEA. The CDR3 spans 13 residues. V lost 7 bases, J lost 7 bases, and 10 bases stayed unmatched. The CDR3, as DNA: TGCAGCGCTGCAGGACAGGCAGGACAGCCCCAGCATTTT. This sequence encodes CSAAGQAGQPQHF. Using reference TRBV29-1 and TRBJ1-5 for the parts outside the CDR3, the full variable domain is SAVISQKPSRDICQRGTSLTIQCQVDSQVTMMFWYRQQPGQSLTLIATANQGSEATYESGFVIDKFPISRPNLTFSTLTVSNMSPEDSSIYLCSAAGQAGQPQHFGDGTRLSIL.

This clonotype showed up many times. The chain has TRBV12-3 or TRBV12-4 and TRBJ1-1; D gene uncertain. The CDR3 runs to 13 residues. Trimming stripped 2 bases from V and 5 bases from J, with 9 bases between. The CDR3 DNA reads TGTGCCAGCAGTTTAAACGCGGTAACTGAAGCTTTCTTT. The encoded protein is CASSLNAVTEAFF.

The gene calls are TRBV20-1 and TRBJ1-4; 12 nucleotides align to TRBD1. Germline lookup yields CDR1 DFQATT and CDR2 SNEGSKA (reference sequence). The CDR3 has 14 amino acids. V was clipped by 5 bases and J by 8 bases; unmatched bases: 6. The CDR3 protein is CSASPGQGAEKLFF. The CDR3 DNA follows: TGCAGTGCTTCTCCGGGACAGGGGGCGGAAAAACTGTTTTTT.

This clonotype was counted once. A single base separates this from a much larger clone, so it may be a read error. The CDR3 loop is CVSRRLYEQYF. CDR3 bases: TGTGTCAGCAGGCGATTGTACGAGCAGTACTTC. This chain uses TRBV6-5 with TRBJ2-7; no definite D call. Germline V lookup: CDR1 MNHEY, CDR2 SVGAGI. This CDR3 region has 11 residues.

This clonotype was picked up many times. This may be a read error, as it is one base from a much larger clone. J is TRBJ2-5 and V is TRBV28; D is perhaps TRBD1 (5 bases). This CDR3 contains 15 residues. Trimming removed 8 bases from V and 2 bases from J, with 18 bases in between. Looked up from germline, CDR1 is MDHEN and CDR2 is SYDVKM. In nucleotides, the CDR3 is TGTGCCAGCGGCTCCTATAAGACAGTACAAGAGACCCAGTACTTC. It translates to CASGSYKTVQETQYF.

The chain employs TRBV7-9 and TRBJ2-7; 9 bases line up with TRBD1. The CDR3 loop spans 14 amino acids. Germline-derived CDR1 and CDR2 are SEHNR and FQNEAQ (reference sequence). V shed 6 bases, J shed 7 bases, and the junction held 10 bases outside the gene matches. The CDR3 here is CASSNSQGAREQYF. The CDR3 DNA follows: TGTGCCAGCAGTAATTCACAGGGGGCCAGGGAGCAGTACTTC.